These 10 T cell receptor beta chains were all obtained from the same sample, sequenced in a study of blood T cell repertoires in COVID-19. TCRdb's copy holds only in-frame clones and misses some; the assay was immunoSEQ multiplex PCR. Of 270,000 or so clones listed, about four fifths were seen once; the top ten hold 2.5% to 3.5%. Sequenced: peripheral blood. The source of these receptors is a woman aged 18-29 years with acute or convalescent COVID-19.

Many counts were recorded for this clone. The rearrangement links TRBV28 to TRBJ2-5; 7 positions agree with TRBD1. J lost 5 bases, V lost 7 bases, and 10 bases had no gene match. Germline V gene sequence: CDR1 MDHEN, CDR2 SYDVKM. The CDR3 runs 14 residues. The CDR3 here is CASTKQGFVETQYF. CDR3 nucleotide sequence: TGTGCCAGCACCAAACAGGGGTTCGTGGAGACCCAGTACTTC. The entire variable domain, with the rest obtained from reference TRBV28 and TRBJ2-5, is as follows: DVKVTQSSRYLVKRTGEKVFLECVQDMDHENMFWYRQDPGLGLRLIYFSYDVKMKEKGDIPEGYSVSREKKERFSLILESASTNQTSMYLCASTKQGFVETQYFGPGTRLLVL.

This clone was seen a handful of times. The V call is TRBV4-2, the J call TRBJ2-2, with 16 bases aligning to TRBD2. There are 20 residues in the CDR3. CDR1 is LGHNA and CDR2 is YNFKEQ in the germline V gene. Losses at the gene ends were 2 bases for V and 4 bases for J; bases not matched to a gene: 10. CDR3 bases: TGTGCCAGCAGCCAACCCCGAGGGACTAGCGGGAGGGACGGCACCGGGGAGCTGTTTTTT. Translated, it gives CASSQPRGTSGRDGTGELFF.

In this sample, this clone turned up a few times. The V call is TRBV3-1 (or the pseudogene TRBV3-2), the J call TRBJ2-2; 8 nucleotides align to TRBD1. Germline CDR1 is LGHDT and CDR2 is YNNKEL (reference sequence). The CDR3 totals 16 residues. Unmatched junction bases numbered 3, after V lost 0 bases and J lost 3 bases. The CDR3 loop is CASSQEGQDYTGELFF. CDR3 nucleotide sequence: TGTGCCAGCAGCCAAGAGGGACAGGACTACACCGGGGAGCTGTTTTTT.

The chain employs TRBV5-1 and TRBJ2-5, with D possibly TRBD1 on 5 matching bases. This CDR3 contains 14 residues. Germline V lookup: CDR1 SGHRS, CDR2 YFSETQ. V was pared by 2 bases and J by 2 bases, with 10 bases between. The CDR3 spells CASSLTGFQETQYF. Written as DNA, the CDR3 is TGCGCCAGCAGCTTAACAGGCTTTCAAGAGACCCAGTACTTC.

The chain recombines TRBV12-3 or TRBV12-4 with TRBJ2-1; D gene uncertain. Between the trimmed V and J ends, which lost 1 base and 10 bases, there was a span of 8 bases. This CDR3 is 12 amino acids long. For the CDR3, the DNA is TGTGCCAGCAGTTTAGGGCTTTTCGAGCAGTTCTTC. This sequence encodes CASSLGLFEQFF.

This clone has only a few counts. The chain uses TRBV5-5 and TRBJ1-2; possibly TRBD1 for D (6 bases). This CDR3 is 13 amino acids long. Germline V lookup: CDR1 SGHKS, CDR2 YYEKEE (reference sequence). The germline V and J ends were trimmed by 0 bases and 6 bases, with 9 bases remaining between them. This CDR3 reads CASSLVPGDGYTF. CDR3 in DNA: TGTGCCAGCAGCTTGGTCCCAGGGGATGGCTACACCTTC.

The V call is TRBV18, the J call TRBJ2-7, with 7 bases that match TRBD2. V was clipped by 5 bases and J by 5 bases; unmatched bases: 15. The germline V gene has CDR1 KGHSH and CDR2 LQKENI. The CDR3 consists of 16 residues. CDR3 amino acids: CASSSTDGLVGDEQYF. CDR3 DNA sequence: TGTGCCAGCTCAAGTACAGACGGACTAGTCGGGGACGAGCAGTACTTC.

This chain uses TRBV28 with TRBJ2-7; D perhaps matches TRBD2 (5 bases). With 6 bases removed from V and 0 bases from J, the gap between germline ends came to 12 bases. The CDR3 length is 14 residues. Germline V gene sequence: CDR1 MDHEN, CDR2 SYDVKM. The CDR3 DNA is TGTGCCAGCAGACGTACCGGGAACTCCTACGAGCAGTACTTC. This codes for CASRRTGNSYEQYF.

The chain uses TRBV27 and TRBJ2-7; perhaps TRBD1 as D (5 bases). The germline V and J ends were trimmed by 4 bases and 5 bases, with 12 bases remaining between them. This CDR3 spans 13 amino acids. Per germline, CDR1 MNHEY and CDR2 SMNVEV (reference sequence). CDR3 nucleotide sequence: TGTGCCAGCAGTTACAAGGGGCTCGACGAGCAGTACTTC. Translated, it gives CASSYKGLDEQYF.

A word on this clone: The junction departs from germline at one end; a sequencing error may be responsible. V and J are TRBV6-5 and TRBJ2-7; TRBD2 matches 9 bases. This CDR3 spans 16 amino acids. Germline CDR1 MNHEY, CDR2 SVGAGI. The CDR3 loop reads CASSYSMAGGLFEQYF. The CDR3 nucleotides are TGTGCCAGCAGCTACTCGATGGCGGGAGGGCTTTTCGAGCAGTACTTC.